Following are 8 T cell receptor beta chains from one sample sequenced in a study of blood T cell repertoires in COVID-19. Generated by immunoSEQ multiplex PCR, the TCRdb table keeps only in-frame clones and is missing some. The repertoire consists of tens of thousands of clones, with 84% occurring once and the leading ten covering approximately 10%. Material: peripheral blood. The receptors were sampled from an elderly man with active COVID-19.

The chain joins TRBV27 to TRBJ1-6, with 8 bases that match TRBD1. CDR3 size: 15 residues. J lost 6 bases, V lost 2 bases, and 3 bases had no gene match. Germline V gene lookup returns CDR1 MNHEY and CDR2 SMNVEV (reference sequence). The chain's CDR3 is CASSLQGAFNSPLHF. DNA for the CDR3: TGTGCCAGCAGTTTACAGGGGGCGTTTAATTCACCCCTCCACTTT.

The V gene is TRBV15, the J gene TRBJ2-7; D perhaps matches TRBD2 (5 bases). In germline, CDR1 is LNHNV, CDR2 YYDKDF (reference sequence). V shed 8 bases and J shed 0 bases, with 14 bases lying between them. The CDR3 loop spans 14 amino acids. CDR3 protein: CATGLGRDSYEQYF. The CDR3 region has the DNA TGTGCCACCGGGTTAGGGAGAGACTCCTACGAGCAGTACTTC. The complete variable domain, with remaining parts taken from reference TRBV15 and TRBJ2-7, reads DAMVIQNPRYQVTQFGKPVTLSCSQTLNHNVMYWYQQKSSQAPKLLFHYYDKDFNNEADTPDNFQSRRPNTSFCFLDIRSPGLGDTAMYLCATGLGRDSYEQYFGPGTRLTVT.

The chain couples TRBV14 to TRBJ1-4, with D possibly being TRBD1 (5 bases). The CDR3 covers 14 residues. Germline CDR1 reads SGHDN; CDR2 reads FVKESK. The V end lost 4 bases, the J end lost 8 bases, and 14 bases lay between the germline ends. The CDR3 loop reads CASSPGGIWEKLFF. The CDR3 DNA reads as TGTGCCAGCAGCCCGGGGGGAATTTGGGAAAAACTGTTTTTT.

The rearrangement links TRBV4-1 to TRBJ1-1; perhaps TRBD1 as D (6 bases). CDR1 is MGHRA and CDR2 is YSYEKL in the germline V gene. The CDR3 spans 17 residues. Between the trimmed V and J ends, which lost 4 bases and 1 base, there was a span of 19 bases. This CDR3 is CASSLRIIRTANTEAFF. DNA for the CDR3: TGCGCCAGCAGCCTCAGAATAATAAGGACAGCGAACACTGAAGCTTTCTTT.

Only one count was recorded for this clone. CDR3 residues: CASSQSGGGAHNEQYF. Written as DNA, the CDR3 is TGTGCCAGCAGCCAATCGGGCGGGGGGGCCCATAACGAGCAGTACTTC. This chain joins TRBV3-1 (or the pseudogene TRBV3-2) and TRBJ2-7, with TRBD2 matching 9 bases. V shed 2 bases and J 5 bases; nucleotides not matched to a gene: 10. This CDR3 comprises 16 residues. In germline, CDR1 is LGHDT, CDR2 YNNKEL (reference sequence).

The chain carries TRBV7-9 and TRBJ2-2; D possibly corresponds to TRBD1 (6 bases). This CDR3 spans 14 amino acids. Trimming shortened V by 8 bases and J by 1 base, and 11 bases separated the two germline ends. The germline gives CDR1 SEHNR, CDR2 FQNEAQ (reference sequence). The CDR3 DNA follows: TGTGCCAGCCCCCGACAGGAGAACACCGGGGAGCTGTTTTTT. Protein: CASPRQENTGELFF.

The chain links TRBV29-1 to TRBJ1-1; D gene ambiguous. Germline assignment: CDR1 SQVTM and CDR2 ANQGSEA. V dropped 2 bases and J dropped 5 bases, with 9 bases sitting between them. There are 12 residues in the CDR3. CDR3 in DNA: TGCAGCGTTGAACGGGGTTCGACTGAAGCTTTCTTT. It translates to CSVERGSTEAFF. The complete variable domain, with remaining parts taken from reference TRBV29-1 and TRBJ1-1, reads SAVISQKPSRDICQRGTSLTIQCQVDSQVTMMFWYRQQPGQSLTLIATANQGSEATYESGFVIDKFPISRPNLTFSTLTVSNMSPEDSSIYLCSVERGSTEAFFGQGTRLTVV.

In its sample, this clone was seen once. V and J are TRBV4-1 and TRBJ1-4; D is unclear. V was cut by 1 base and J by 9 bases, with 12 bases left in between. The CDR3 extends over 14 amino acids. CDR1 and CDR2 (germline): MGHRA, YSYEKL. This CDR3 is CASSQAGSLQKLFF. CDR3 sequence (DNA): TGCGCCAGCAGCCAAGCCGGGTCACTGCAAAAACTGTTTTTT.